This entry describes one TCR beta chain. Its antigen is still unknown. Profiling relied on immunoSEQ multiplex PCR, and the TCRdb table lists in-frame clones only, not all of them. The data hold 95,000 or so clones, with 85% to 90% observed a single time. The CDR3 contains 13 residues. V was cut by 2 bases and J by 1 base, with 6 bases left in between. In germline, CDR1 is SGHDT, CDR2 YYEEEE. This entry belongs to a study of T cell responses to AZD1222 COVID-19 vaccine. Points from the study as a whole: Vaccine-associated CD4 TCRs ranged over spike, dominating at 160-218 and 743-854.

The chain links TRBV5-6 to TRBJ1-1; D call uncertain. The receptor was isolated from an adult in good health. This specimen consisted of peripheral blood, obtained on day 0 of AZD1222 vaccination. The CDR3 DNA is TGTGCCAGCAGCTTAGAGGGGAACACTGAAGCTTTCTTT. Protein: CASSLEGNTEAFF.